The clone carrying this T cell receptor (beta chain) was counted at least ten times. Its antigen is not identified. The record originates from a study of T cell clonality in common variable immunodeficiency. The study, taken as a whole, reports: Fewer deletions and N-nucleotide insertions were reportedly seen in common variable immunodeficiency TCR beta sequences.

Only in-frame clones appear in the TCRdb table, and some are missing; sequencing was by immunoSEQ multiplex PCR. There are about 26,000 clones in the sample, none observed a single time. The sequenced sample consisted of peripheral blood mononuclear cells. The receptor was isolated from a human donor with common variable immunodeficiency.

The CDR3 region is CSASSGGFQETQYF. CDR3 bases read: TGCAGTGCCTCTAGTGGCGGATTTCAAGAGACC. The chain uses TRBV20-1 and TRBJ2-5; D is unclear. Read sequence stops 3 residues before the CDR3 end, and the germline J gene provides the missing end. Trimming left V 6 bases short and J 2 bases short, with 16 bases between. The CDR3 extends over 14 amino acids. Germline V gives CDR1 DFQATT, CDR2 SNEGSKA (reference sequence).